The clone carrying this TCR beta chain showed up just a few times. What it recognizes is unknown. This entry belongs to a study of blood T cells in healthy people across ages. Regarding the study as a whole: Donor CMV infection status was unknown, possibly confounding age-related changes in expanded clonotypes.

V was clipped by 3 bases and J by 1 base, with 15 bases between them. Germline V gene data show CDR1 as DFQATT and CDR2 as SNEGSKA (reference sequence). The CDR3 extends over 15 amino acids. Using a J-beta primer mix together with a sample-barcoded 5' primer, a second PCR was run for roughly 6 to 12 cycles. TCRdb reprocessed the 5' RACE reads with MiXCR, giving one entry per CDR3 protein. The sample has roughly 800,000 distinct CDR3 sequences, around 25% seen once; the top ten hold more than 8%. These same records also appear under a second study, on T cells of mothers and their children. This second study says: Relative to unrelated pairs, biologically related mother-child dyads exhibited marginally greater, non-significant overlap.

Specimen: blood. This chain links TRBV20-1 with TRBJ2-5, with a weak D call TRBD1 (6 bases). The receptor was isolated from a boy aged 5 to 17 in good health. This chain's CDR3 is CSASEARGGQETQYF. In DNA, the CDR3 is TGCAGTGCTAGCGAGGCGAGAGGGGGCCAAGAGACCCAGTACTTC.